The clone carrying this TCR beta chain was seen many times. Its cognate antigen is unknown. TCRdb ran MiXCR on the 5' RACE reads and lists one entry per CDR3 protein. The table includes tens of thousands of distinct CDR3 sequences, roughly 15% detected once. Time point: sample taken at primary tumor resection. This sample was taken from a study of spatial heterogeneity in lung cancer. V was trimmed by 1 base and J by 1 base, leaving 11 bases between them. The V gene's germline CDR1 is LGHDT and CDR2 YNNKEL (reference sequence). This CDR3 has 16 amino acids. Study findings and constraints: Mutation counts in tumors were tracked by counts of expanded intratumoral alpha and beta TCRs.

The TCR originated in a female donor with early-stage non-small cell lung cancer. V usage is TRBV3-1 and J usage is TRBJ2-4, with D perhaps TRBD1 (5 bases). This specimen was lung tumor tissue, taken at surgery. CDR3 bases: TGTGCCAGCAGCCAAGTTGCAGGGTGGGCCAAAAACATTCAGTACTTC. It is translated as CASSQVAGWAKNIQYF.